The rows below give T cell receptor beta chains drawn from one sample of a study of cytomegalovirus exposure and HLA in healthy donors. Assay used: immunoSEQ multiplex PCR; TCRdb lists only in-frame clones, some missing. Its clone listing holds over 65,000 clones. Sequences were obtained from PBMCs. Receptor source: a woman in her thirties in good health and CMV-seronegative. Each CDR3 is given with its conserved first and last residue. The order of the fields is J gene, V gene, D gene, CDR3 protein, CDR3 DNA. D genes are given only for firm matches.

j_call: TRBJ1-1; v_call: TRBV11-2; d_call: TRBD1; cdr3_aa: CASSLSLTGDGTFF; cdr3_nt: TGTGCCAGCAGCCTCTCCTTGACAGGGGATGGAACTTTCTTT
j_call: TRBJ2-7; v_call: TRBV27; d_call: -; cdr3_aa: CASSLGQRSYEQYF; cdr3_nt: TGTGCCAGCAGTTTAGGACAGCGCTCCTACGAGCAGTACTTC
j_call: TRBJ2-5; v_call: TRBV20-1; d_call: -; cdr3_aa: CSARDSENQYF; cdr3_nt: TGCAGTGCACGGGACTCGGAGAACCAGTACTTC
j_call: TRBJ1-1; v_call: TRBV5-1; d_call: TRBD1; cdr3_aa: CASSLGQGRNTEAFF; cdr3_nt: TGCGCCAGCAGCTTGGGACAGGGGAGGAACACTGAAGCTTTCTTT
j_call: TRBJ2-7; v_call: TRBV19; d_call: TRBD1; cdr3_aa: CASRQGRGSYEQYF; cdr3_nt: TGTGCCAGCAGACAGGGACGGGGCTCCTACGAGCAGTACTTC
j_call: TRBJ2-7; v_call: TRBV28; d_call: -; cdr3_aa: CASSLPTPFYEQYF; cdr3_nt: TGTGCCAGCAGTTTACCGACACCTTTCTACGAGCAGTACTTC
j_call: TRBJ1-2; v_call: TRBV28; d_call: -; cdr3_aa: CASSFSGGGYGYTF; cdr3_nt: TGTGCCAGCAGTTTCTCGGGGGGCGGTTATGGCTACACCTTC
j_call: TRBJ1-1; v_call: TRBV28; d_call: -; cdr3_aa: CASTGFTEAFF; cdr3_nt: TGTGCCAGCACGGGATTCACTGAAGCTTTCTTT
j_call: TRBJ1-2; v_call: TRBV30; d_call: -; cdr3_aa: CAWSAGNYGYTF; cdr3_nt: TGTGCCTGGAGTGCGGGAAACTATGGCTACACCTTC
j_call: TRBJ1-1; v_call: TRBV28; d_call: -; cdr3_aa: CASSLHGGEAFF; cdr3_nt: TGTGCCAGCAGTCTCCACGGAGGCGAAGCTTTCTTT
j_call: TRBJ2-7; v_call: TRBV27; d_call: -; cdr3_aa: CASSLYPGYEQYF; cdr3_nt: TGTGCCAGCAGTTTATATCCAGGCTACGAGCAGTACTTC
j_call: TRBJ2-5; v_call: TRBV6-1; d_call: -; cdr3_aa: CASTQRENQYF; cdr3_nt: TGTGCCAGCACCCAGCGAGAGAACCAGTACTTC
j_call: TRBJ1-4; v_call: TRBV5-1; d_call: -; cdr3_aa: CASSESPGEEKLFF; cdr3_nt: TGCGCCAGCAGCGAGAGTCCGGGAGAGGAAAAACTGTTTTTT
j_call: TRBJ1-1; v_call: TRBV7-8; d_call: -; cdr3_aa: CASSSDRDTEAFF; cdr3_nt: TGCGCCAGCAGCTCCGACCGGGACACTGAAGCTTTCTTT